A selection of T cell receptor beta chains follows, all from one sample in a study of cytomegalovirus exposure and HLA in healthy donors. Assay: immunoSEQ multiplex PCR; the TCRdb copy retains only in-frame clones and omits some. The sample data list 100,000 to 150,000 clones. The specimen was PBMCs. The receptors derive from a man aged 18-30 years in good health and CMV-seronegative. The conserved cysteine and the conserved F or W are not part of the CDR3 here.

V,J,CDR3
TRBV5-4,TRBJ2-7,ASSLQGAPYEQY
TRBV10-3,TRBJ2-3,AISESSTPGRGRTDTQY
TRBV25-1,TRBJ2-7,ASSGVHRDYEQY
TRBV28,TRBJ2-7,ASSLGLAEQY
TRBV9,TRBJ1-1,ASSATGSPLQNTEAF
TRBV7-3,TRBJ2-1,ASSSRALGNEQF
TRBV14,TRBJ1-1,ASSQELRRNTEAF
TRBV7-2,TRBJ2-5,ASSLNPAGVGETQY
TRBV6-5,TRBJ1-1,ASRLDSRTGTEAF
TRBV27,TRBJ1-2,ASSSDRGRGGYT
TRBV5-1,TRBJ2-7,ASNSFPVGTYEQY
TRBV6-5,TRBJ2-3,ASAAAASTDTQY
TRBV6-1,TRBJ1-4,ASSWDSLEKLF
TRBV7-9,TRBJ2-5,ASSPGTEETQY
TRBV14,TRBJ1-4,ASSQLFFQGNEKLF
TRBV7-2,TRBJ1-5,ASSPGQGGFQPQH
TRBV19,TRBJ1-2,ASRMGHQDLYGYT
TRBV7-9,TRBJ2-3,ASSLADSTDTQY
TRBV2,TRBJ2-7,ATRGTGAYEQY
TRBV27,TRBJ2-1,ASSGTSGLNEQF
TRBV28,TRBJ2-2,ASSLFRLVVVTGELF
TRBV2,TRBJ1-2,ASSSGQMGGYT
TRBV4-3,TRBJ2-5,ASSLRGGRETQY
TRBV15,TRBJ2-7,ATSRRKTGGSYEQY
TRBV15,TRBJ1-5,ATSIGGVNQPQH
TRBV5-1,TRBJ2-1,ASSFGGGRLNEQF
TRBV7-9,TRBJ2-1,ASSLTGKEYNEQF
TRBV28,TRBJ2-7,ASSPGTGAYEQY
TRBV29-1,TRBJ2-4,SVETGGNIQY
TRBV29-1,TRBJ2-1,SVEGLGGPSYNEQF